The clone carrying this TCR beta chain has just one count. The germline V gene encodes CDR1 SGHNT and CDR2 YENEEA. V lost 6 bases, J lost 1 base, and 5 bases stayed unmatched. This CDR3 comprises 14 residues. Described treatment: approximately 18 received Ad26.COV2.S at low or high dose, single or two shots; a few received placebo; per-sample allocation not given. Vaccine and placebo recipients were sampled on day 63 after the first injection. The data are from a study of Ad26.COV2.S vaccination and SARS-CoV-2 variants. TCRdb keeps only in-frame clones here, not all; method: immunoSEQ multiplex PCR. The sample has 430,000 or so clones, about 91% seen once; the top ten hold 2% to 3%.

The sequenced sample was peripheral blood, obtained in a trial of Ad26.COV2.S vaccine versus placebo. J is TRBJ2-7 and V is TRBV11-3; 8 bases are a match to TRBD2. The receptor comes from a person aged 18 to 65 who received the Ad26.COV2.S COVID-19 vaccine or a placebo. The CDR3, as DNA: TGTGCCAGCAGTCGGCGGGAGGAGTCCTACGAGCAGTACGTC. This gives the protein CASSRREESYEQYV.